Below, 10 T cell receptor beta chains from the same sample are listed, as sequenced in a study of blood T cell repertoires in COVID-19. Sequenced by immunoSEQ multiplex PCR; TCRdb stores in-frame clones only, minus some. The repertoire holds more than 95,000 clones, about 81% seen once, with roughly 17% in the top ten. Sequencing was done on a sample of peripheral blood. These TCRs come from a man aged 25-40 years with COVID-19, enrolled during active disease.

This chain uses TRBV18 with TRBJ2-2, with TRBD1 identical over 9 bases. Trimming cost V 4 bases and J 5 bases; bases outside gene matches: 8. CDR3 size: 16 residues. Germline CDR1 reads KGHSH; CDR2 reads LQKENI. CDR3 in DNA: TGTGCCAGCTCACACCCCGGGACAGGGAAGACCGGGGAGCTGTTTTTT. As protein: CASSHPGTGKTGELFF.

The chain couples TRBV20-1 to TRBJ2-1; tentatively, D is TRBD2 (6 bases). Looked up from germline, CDR1 is DFQATT and CDR2 is SNEGSKA (reference sequence). The V end lost 3 bases, the J end lost 10 bases, and 10 bases lay between the germline ends. The CDR3 consists of 11 residues. The CDR3 reads CSASGEDEQFF. In nucleotides, the CDR3 is TGCAGTGCTAGTGGGGAGGACGAGCAGTTCTTC.

The V call is TRBV11-3, the J call TRBJ2-3; 10 bases map to TRBD2. The germline V gene has CDR1 SGHNT and CDR2 YENEEA. The CDR3 runs to 17 residues. The junction had 7 bases not matched to a gene; V was cut back by 0 bases and J by 4 bases. The CDR3 loop is CASSLDSASGGADTQYF. The CDR3 bases are TGTGCCAGCAGCTTAGATTCGGCTAGCGGGGGCGCAGATACGCAGTATTTT. The full variable domain, its missing parts supplied by reference TRBV11-3 and TRBJ2-3, is EAGVVQSPRYKIIEKKQPVAFWCNPISGHNTLYWYLQNLGQGPELLIRYENEEAVDDSQLPKDRFSAERLKGVDSTLKIQPAELGDSAVYLCASSLDSASGGADTQYFGPGTRLTVL.

This chain links TRBV7-9 with TRBJ1-1; maybe TRBD1 (6 bases). The CDR3 length is 14 residues. The V end was cut by 1 base, the J end by 1 base, with 7 bases between. Germline V gives CDR1 SEHNR, CDR2 FQNEAQ (reference sequence). CDR3 amino acids: CASSLGTANTEAFF. DNA for the CDR3: TGTGCCAGCAGCTTAGGGACAGCGAACACTGAAGCTTTCTTT. Filled out from reference TRBV7-9 and TRBJ1-1, the complete variable domain reads DTGVSQNPRHKITKRGQNVTFRCDPISEHNRLYWYRQTLGQGPEFLTYFQNEAQLEKSRLLSDRFSAERPKGSFSTLEIQRTEQGDSAMYLCASSLGTANTEAFFGQGTRLTVV.

As DNA, the CDR3 is TGTGCCAGCAGTGCCTTCTCAGGGGGCAATAACAATGAGCAGTTCTTC. This translates into CASSAFSGGNNNEQFF. V usage is TRBV25-1 and J usage is TRBJ2-1; 8 bases map to TRBD1. The V and J ends lost 4 bases and 5 bases, in that order; junction bases with no gene match: 10. The CDR3 is 16 residues long. Germline loops: CDR1 MGHDK, CDR2 SYGVNS.

The gene calls are TRBV6-5 and TRBJ1-1, with 8 nucleotides matching TRBD1. The CDR3 spans 15 residues. Losses at the gene ends were 5 bases for V and 4 bases for J; bases not matched to a gene: 9. CDR1 is MNHEY, CDR2 SVGAGI, per germline. In nucleotides, the CDR3 is TGTGCCAGCAGTCCGAGGACAGGGCGGGGCACTGAAGCTTTCTTT. Translated, it gives CASSPRTGRGTEAFF.

V and J are TRBV11-2 and TRBJ1-3, with D unresolved. The germline CDR1 and CDR2 sequences are SGHAT and FQNNGV. The CDR3 loop spans 17 amino acids. Trimming cost V 4 bases and J 0 bases, with 16 bases left between them. The CDR3 loop is CASSSQMDSISGNTIYF. In DNA, the CDR3 is TGTGCCAGCAGCTCACAAATGGACTCTATCTCTGGAAACACCATATATTTT.

The chain employs TRBV16 and TRBJ2-2, with 8 bases lining up with TRBD1. V lost 3 bases, J lost 8 bases, and 5 bases stayed unmatched. The length of the CDR3 is 14 residues. Germline loops: CDR1 KGHSY, CDR2 FQNENV. The CDR3 nucleotides read TGTGCCAGCAGCCAGACAGGGGTCGAAGGGGAGCTGTTTTTT. Its protein is CASSQTGVEGELFF. The full variable domain, in which reference TRBV16 and TRBJ2-2 provide the parts outside the CDR3, is GEEVAQTPKHLVRGEGQKAKLYCAPIKGHSYVFWYQQVLKNEFKFLISFQNENVFDETGMPKERFSAKCLPNSPCSLEIQATKLEDSAVYFCASSQTGVEGELFFGEGSRLTVL.

J is TRBJ1-1 and V is TRBV7-2, with 7 positions matching TRBD1. The CDR3 extends over 15 amino acids. J gave up 0 bases and V 5 bases, and 6 bases lay outside the gene matches. CDR1 is SGHTA, CDR2 FQGNSA, per germline. The CDR3 sequence is CASSPLRGVNTEAFF. In nucleotides, the CDR3 is TGTGCCAGCAGCCCCCTCAGGGGGGTGAACACTGAAGCTTTCTTT.

This clone was recorded a few times. The rearrangement links TRBV4-1 to TRBJ2-1; 7 bases are a match to TRBD2. Germline V CDR1 and CDR2: MGHRA, YSYEKL. The trim removed 1 base at V and 5 bases at J, leaving 14 bases unmatched. The CDR3 has 18 amino acids. The CDR3 coding sequence is TGCGCCAGCAGCCAAGGGCGAGTTCGACTAGCCGCCCACAATGAGCAGTTCTTC. Translating it yields CASSQGRVRLAAHNEQFF.